Sequencing of this T cell receptor beta chain was carried out in a study of T cell changes during pregnancy in multiple sclerosis. The germline CDR1 and CDR2 sequences are MGHRA and YSYEKL. The V end lost 1 base, the J end lost 3 bases, and 13 bases lay between the germline ends. CDR3 size: 16 residues. This clone was picked up a small number of times. TCRdb's copy holds only in-frame clones and misses some; the assay was immunoSEQ multiplex PCR. The sample lists around 70,000 clones; 85% to 95% were seen once. The TCR was taken from a female donor in good health, enrolled as a control in a pregnancy study. The sequences come from peripheral blood, collected in the second trimester of pregnancy. The genes are TRBV4-1 and TRBJ1-5; D may be TRBD1 (5 bases). The CDR3 region is CASSQVGGWVNQPQHF. CDR3 DNA sequence: TGCGCCAGCAGCCAAGTGGGGGGGTGGGTCAATCAGCCCCAGCATTTT.